This is a list of T cell receptor beta chains from one sample in a study of regulatory T cells in long-lasting Graves disease. TCRdb used MiXCR to reprocess the multiplex PCR reads, holding one entry per CDR3 protein. The sample has roughly 530,000 distinct CDR3 sequences, 15% to 20% seen once; the top ten hold 20% to 25%. This sample also appeared in a second study, on T cells in Graves' hyperthyroidism and ophthalmopathy.

The sample consisted of peripheral blood mononuclear cells (PBMCs), taken at new diagnosis, from a patient treated with antithyroid drugs. All receptors come from a woman in her forties or fifties with Graves disease. The CDR3 runs from the conserved cysteine through the conserved F or W. D genes are given only for firm matches. The size of a clone is reported for some rows only, either as once, few or many, or as a class for expanded clones.

V: TRBV5-1
J: TRBJ2-1
size: -
D: -
CDR3: CASSLAQRWSSYNEQFF
DNA: TGCGCCAGCAGCTTGGCCCAGCGGTGGAGCTCCTACAATGAGCAGTTCTTC

V: TRBV6-1
J: TRBJ1-1
size: many
D: -
CDR3: CASSEIGLNTEAFF
DNA: TGTGCCAGCAGTGAAATTGGCCTGAACACTGAAGCTTTCTTT

V: TRBV2
J: TRBJ2-5
size: many
D: TRBD1
CDR3: CASSIRGYQETQYF
DNA: TGTGCCAGCAGTATCAGGGGGTACCAAGAGACCCAGTACTTC

V: TRBV2
J: TRBJ2-5
size: many
D: -
CDR3: CASSEEASWETQYF
DNA: TGTGCCAGCAGTGAAGAGGCGTCTTGGGAGACCCAGTACTTC

V: TRBV10-3
J: TRBJ2-7
size: many
D: -
CDR3: CATSRDNYEQYF
DNA: TGTGCCACCTCCCGGGACAACTACGAGCAGTACTTC

V: TRBV29-1
J: TRBJ1-2
size: -
D: TRBD1
CDR3: CSVASGQSYGYTF
DNA: TGCAGCGTGGCCTCGGGACAGTCCTATGGCTACACCTTC

V: TRBV7-3
J: TRBJ2-2
size: few
D: -
CDR3: CASSSYQSGELFF
DNA: TGTGCCAGCAGCTCATACCAGAGTGGGGAGCTGTTTTTT

V: TRBV11-3
J: TRBJ2-7
size: many
D: -
CDR3: CASSAPGLSYEQYF
DNA: TGTGCCAGCAGCGCCCCGGGACTCTCCTACGAGCAGTACTTC

V: TRBV4-1
J: TRBJ1-2
size: -
D: TRBD1
CDR3: CASSHPTGQGGNYGYTF
DNA: TGCGCCAGCAGCCATCCCACGGGACAGGGAGGTAACTATGGCTACACCTTC

V: TRBV4-1
J: TRBJ2-1
size: -
D: TRBD1
CDR3: CASSQTGQGFTEQFF
DNA: TGCGCCAGCAGCCAAACGGGACAGGGGTTCACTGAGCAGTTCTTC

V: TRBV12-3/TRBV12-4
J: TRBJ2-7
size: -
D: -
CDR3: CASSVDRNYEQYF
DNA: TGTGCCAGCAGCGTCGATCGGAACTACGAGCAGTACTTC

V: TRBV7-2
J: TRBJ1-1
size: -
D: TRBD1
CDR3: CASSTWDRGPTEAFF
DNA: TGTGCCAGCAGCACCTGGGACAGGGGGCCCACTGAAGCTTTCTTT

V: TRBV2
J: TRBJ1-2
size: many
D: -
CDR3: CASKTGDGYTF
DNA: TGTGCCAGCAAAACCGGAGATGGCTACACCTTC

V: TRBV3-1
J: TRBJ1-2
size: many
D: TRBD1
CDR3: CASSQRQGSYGYTF
DNA: TGTGCCAGCAGCCAACGACAGGGCTCCTATGGCTACACCTTC

V: TRBV18
J: TRBJ2-1
size: few
D: -
CDR3: CASSLRSGGIHNEQFF
DNA: TGTGCCAGCTCACTCCGATCGGGGGGCATCCACAATGAGCAGTTCTTC

V: TRBV7-2
J: TRBJ2-7
size: many
D: TRBD2
CDR3: CASSSRGLAGLPGEEQYF
DNA: TGTGCCAGCAGCTCACGCGGACTAGCGGGCCTCCCGGGAGAGGAGCAGTACTTC

V: TRBV28
J: TRBJ2-1
size: many
D: -
CDR3: CASFGGSQFF
DNA: TGTGCCAGCTTCGGGGGATCGCAGTTCTTC

V: TRBV5-1
J: TRBJ2-7
size: few
D: -
CDR3: CASNPGHPFYEQYF
DNA: TGCGCCAGCAACCCGGGACATCCATTTTACGAGCAGTACTTC

V: TRBV20-1
J: TRBJ2-1
size: -
D: TRBD2
CDR3: CSARVVGGYNEQFF
DNA: TGCAGTGCTAGAGTGGTCGGGGGGTACAATGAGCAGTTCTTC

V: TRBV7-3
J: TRBJ2-3
size: many
D: -
CDR3: CASSPGLSTDTQYF
DNA: TGTGCCAGCAGCCCGGGACTTAGCACAGATACGCAGTATTTT

V: TRBV28
J: TRBJ1-4
size: many
D: -
CDR3: CASSEATGLSNEKLFF
DNA: TGTGCCAGCAGTGAAGCCACGGGGCTGTCTAATGAAAAACTGTTTTTT

V: TRBV28
J: TRBJ2-1
size: many
D: TRBD2
CDR3: CASSFPSGPYNEQFF
DNA: TGTGCCAGCAGTTTCCCTAGCGGCCCGTACAATGAGCAGTTCTTC

V: TRBV6-1
J: TRBJ1-3
size: -
D: -
CDR3: CASRPGGFSGNTIYF
DNA: TGTGCCAGCAGGCCTGGGGGATTCTCTGGAAACACCATATATTTT

V: TRBV6-1
J: TRBJ2-5
size: many
D: -
CDR3: CASSRSGNSMETQYF
DNA: TGTGCCAGCAGCCGAAGTGGGAACAGTATGGAGACCCAGTACTTC

V: TRBV4-1
J: TRBJ2-1
size: -
D: -
CDR3: CASSQELRMMGLRNEQFF
DNA: TGCGCCAGCAGCCAAGAGCTGCGGATGATGGGGCTACGCAATGAGCAGTTCTTC

V: TRBV19
J: TRBJ1-2
size: few
D: -
CDR3: CASSVLRDLSSQYGYTF
DNA: TGTGCCAGTAGTGTCCTCCGGGACCTCTCTTCACAATATGGCTACACCTTC

V: TRBV28
J: TRBJ2-1
size: many
D: -
CDR3: CASSPQTGPSYNEQFF
DNA: TGTGCCAGCAGTCCCCAGACAGGTCCCTCCTACAATGAGCAGTTCTTC

V: TRBV6-1
J: TRBJ1-4
size: few
D: -
CDR3: CASSNRDREKLFF
DNA: TGTGCCAGCAGTAACCGGGACCGTGAAAAACTGTTTTTT

V: TRBV12-3/TRBV12-4
J: TRBJ1-1
size: many
D: -
CDR3: CASSLTNRGNTEAFF
DNA: TGTGCCAGCAGTTTGACTAATAGAGGGAACACTGAAGCTTTCTTT

V: TRBV15
J: TRBJ1-1
size: -
D: -
CDR3: CATSRDLPDTNTEAFF
DNA: TGTGCCACCAGCAGAGATCTCCCGGACACGAACACTGAAGCTTTCTTT

V: TRBV11-2
J: TRBJ1-5
size: many
D: -
CDR3: CASSSGGTGIAQHF
DNA: TGTGCCAGCAGCTCCGGGGGAACGGGTATAGCCCAGCATTTT

V: TRBV20-1
J: TRBJ1-1
size: many
D: -
CDR3: CSARSPGEDTEAFF
DNA: TGCAGTGCTAGGTCCCCAGGGGAGGACACTGAAGCTTTCTTT

V: TRBV27
J: TRBJ1-2
size: -
D: -
CDR3: CASRLTGLSNYGYTF
DNA: TGTGCCAGCAGGCTGACAGGCCTCTCTAACTATGGCTACACCTTC

V: TRBV6-1
J: TRBJ1-4
size: many
D: TRBD1
CDR3: CASSPTGSEKLFF
DNA: TGTGCCAGCAGTCCGACAGGGAGCGAAAAACTGTTTTTT

V: TRBV2
J: TRBJ2-7
size: many
D: -
CDR3: CASSARQNSYEQYF
DNA: TGTGCCAGCAGTGCCCGACAGAACTCCTACGAGCAGTACTTC

V: TRBV4-2
J: TRBJ2-5
size: -
D: -
CDR3: CASSQPRAGGAGETQYF
DNA: TGTGCCAGCAGCCAACCTCGGGCCGGGGGCGCAGGGGAGACCCAGTACTTC

V: TRBV10-3
J: TRBJ1-2
size: many
D: -
CDR3: CAISESAGNYGYTF
DNA: TGTGCCATCAGTGAGTCGGCAGGGAACTATGGCTACACCTTC

V: TRBV7-9
J: TRBJ2-1
size: many
D: TRBD1
CDR3: CASSLGTGSYNEQFF
DNA: TGTGCCAGCAGCTTGGGGACAGGGTCTTACAATGAGCAGTTCTTC

V: TRBV2
J: TRBJ1-2
size: many
D: -
CDR3: CASTPRVLFDGYTF
DNA: TGTGCCAGCACCCCCAGGGTCTTGTTCGATGGCTACACCTTC

V: TRBV7-8
J: TRBJ2-5
size: -
D: -
CDR3: CASSPRGEKTQYF
DNA: TGTGCCAGCAGCCCTAGGGGGGAAAAGACCCAGTACTTC

V: TRBV18
J: TRBJ2-7
size: many
D: -
CDR3: CASSPPTGTYEQYF
DNA: TGTGCCAGCTCACCCCCGACGGGGACCTACGAGCAGTACTTC

V: TRBV5-1
J: TRBJ2-7
size: -
D: -
CDR3: CASSLGASEGEQYF
DNA: TGCGCCAGCAGCTTAGGGGCCTCCGAAGGCGAGCAGTACTTC

V: TRBV2
J: TRBJ1-5
size: -
D: -
CDR3: CASGQALSNQPQHF
DNA: TGTGCCAGCGGACAAGCACTTAGCAATCAGCCCCAGCATTTT